The present T cell receptor beta chain was sequenced within a study of cytomegalovirus exposure and HLA in healthy donors. With 4 bases removed from V and 2 bases from J, the gap between germline ends came to 20 bases. This CDR3 contains 17 residues. Germline loops: CDR1 SNHLY, CDR2 FYNNEI. The PCR contained 60 Vbeta and 13 Jbeta primers. Some clones are missing from TCRdb's copy, which holds only in-frame ones; the method was immunoSEQ multiplex PCR. The repertoire holds roughly 63,000 clones, with more than 70% as singletons. The source material was PBMCs. The chain recombines TRBV2 with TRBJ2-5; possible D gene TRBD1, 7 bases. This receptor was obtained from a middle-aged man in good health and CMV-seropositive. This CDR3 reads CASSGGGGAGGQETQYF. In DNA, the CDR3 is TGTGCCAGCAGTGGGGGTGGAGGGGCAGGGGGACAAGAGACCCAGTACTTC. The whole variable domain, filled in from reference TRBV2 and TRBJ2-5, reads EPEVTQTPSHQVTQMGQEVILRCVPISNHLYFYWYRQILGQKVEFLVSFYNNEISEKSEIFDDQFSVERPDGSNFTLKIRSTKLEDSAMYFCASSGGGGAGGQETQYFGPGTRLLVL.